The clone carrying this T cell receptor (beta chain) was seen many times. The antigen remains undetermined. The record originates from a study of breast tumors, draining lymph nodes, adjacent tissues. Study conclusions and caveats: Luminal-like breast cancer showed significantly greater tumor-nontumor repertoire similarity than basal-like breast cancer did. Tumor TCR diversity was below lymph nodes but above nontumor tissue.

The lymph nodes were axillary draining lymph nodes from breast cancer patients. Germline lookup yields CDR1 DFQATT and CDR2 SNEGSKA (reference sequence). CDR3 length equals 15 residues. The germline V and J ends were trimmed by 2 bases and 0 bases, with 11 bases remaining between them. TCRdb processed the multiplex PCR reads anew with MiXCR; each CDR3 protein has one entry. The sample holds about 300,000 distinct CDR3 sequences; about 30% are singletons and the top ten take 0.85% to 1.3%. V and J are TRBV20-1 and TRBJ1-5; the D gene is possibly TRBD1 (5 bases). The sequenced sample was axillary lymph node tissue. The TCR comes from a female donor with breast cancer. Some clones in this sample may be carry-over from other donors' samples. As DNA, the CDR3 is TGCAGTGCTAGACCCCCGGGGGTTAGCAATCAGCCCCAGCATTTT. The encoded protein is CSARPPGVSNQPQHF.